The present T cell receptor beta chain was sequenced within a study of T cell responses to AZD1222 COVID-19 vaccine. Study findings and constraints: Just six people given AZD1222 tested seropositive at baseline. Repertoires were sampled only after the peak T cell response. Once two AZD1222 doses were given, Spike-specific TCR breadth and depth went up.

The germline CDR1 and CDR2 sequences are GTSNPN and SVGIG (reference sequence). The CDR3 loop spans 13 amino acids. Germline trimming cut 4 bases from V and 3 bases from J; bases unmatched to any gene: 5. Assay used: immunoSEQ multiplex PCR; TCRdb lists only in-frame clones, some missing. The sample shows 90,000 to 150,000 clones, more than 85% of them seen only once. On this clone: Antigen specificity is unknown.

This rearrangement joins TRBV30 to TRBJ2-7; 8 positions agree with TRBD1. This specimen was peripheral blood, taken on day 0 of AZD1222 vaccination. The clonotype comes from an adult in good health. CDR3 coding DNA: TGTGCCTGGACCGGACAGGGATTCTACGAGCAGTACTTC. As protein: CAWTGQGFYEQYF.